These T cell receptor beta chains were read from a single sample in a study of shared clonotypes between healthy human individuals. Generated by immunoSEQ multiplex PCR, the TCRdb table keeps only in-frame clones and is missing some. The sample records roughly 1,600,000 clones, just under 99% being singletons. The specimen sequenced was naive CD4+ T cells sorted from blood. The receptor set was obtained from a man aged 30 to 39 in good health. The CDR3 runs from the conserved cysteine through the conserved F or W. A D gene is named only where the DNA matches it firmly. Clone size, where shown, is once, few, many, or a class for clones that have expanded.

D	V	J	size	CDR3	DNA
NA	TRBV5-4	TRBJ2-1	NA	CASSLPGYNEQFF	TGTGCCAGCAGCTTGCCAGGGTACAATGAGCAGTTCTTC
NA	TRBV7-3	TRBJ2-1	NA	CASSSQPNNEQFF	TGTGCCAGCAGCTCCCAGCCCAACAATGAGCAGTTCTTC
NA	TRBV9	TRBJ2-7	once	CATSRDVGSYEQYF	TGTGCCACCTCTCGGGACGTAGGCTCCTACGAGCAGTACTTC
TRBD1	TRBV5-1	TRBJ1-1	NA	CASSPPGTGETFF	TGCGCCAGCAGCCCTCCCGGGACAGGGGAAACTTTCTTT
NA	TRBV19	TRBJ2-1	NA	CASSQGRPSKEQFF	TGTGCCAGTAGTCAGGGGCGGCCTAGTAAGGAGCAGTTCTTC
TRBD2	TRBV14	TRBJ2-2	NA	CASSQVSAGVVGTGELFF	TGTGCCAGCAGCCAAGTCTCAGCGGGAGTAGTGGGCACCGGGGAGCTGTTTTTT
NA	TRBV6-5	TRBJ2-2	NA	CASSYDGANTGELFF	TGTGCCAGCAGTTACGACGGGGCGAACACCGGGGAGCTGTTTTTT
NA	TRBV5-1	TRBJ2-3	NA	CASSLAGAGDTQYF	TGCGCCAGCAGCTTGGCGGGAGCTGGAGATACGCAGTATTTT
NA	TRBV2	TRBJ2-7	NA	CASVRGFEQYF	TGTGCCAGCGTTCGGGGGTTCGAGCAGTACTTC
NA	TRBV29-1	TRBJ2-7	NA	CSVGRSDSYEQYF	TGCAGCGTTGGTCGGAGTGACTCCTACGAGCAGTACTTC